This T cell receptor (beta chain) was captured in a study of metastatic and nonmetastatic thyroid tumors (dated by TCRdb to the early 2020s). Context from the whole study: The researchers compared repertoires between peripheral blood samples and tumor or nodule tissue samples from patients with malignant or benign thyroid disease. The investigation overall reported the following: TCR beta diversity was reported as significantly higher in malignant tumors than in benign nodules, in both blood and tumor samples.

Library preparation used PCR. Sequencing was performed on an Illumina HiSeq 4000. The TCR beta-chain CDR3 region of each patient was profiled by high-throughput sequencing. In the source study's methods: The researchers built a classifier to tell apart papillary thyroid cancer patients with distant metastasis, based on CDR3 differences among clinicopathological groups. To measure repertoire diversity the researchers used the Shannon index, while the Morisita-Horn index served to gauge how similar the tumor and blood repertoires were. Using fastp at Q25 and MiXCR, TCRdb reprocessed the public reads and kept productive beta chains. TCRdb's processing, not the study's, gives the V and J calls here. For this sample there are approximately 9,600 clones; around 33% appear just once. The ten biggest clones cover about 4.8% of the sample. As for this clone: Its antigen is currently not known. No base qualities exist here, and no much larger clone lies one base off it.

The CDR3 covers 14 residues, taking in both the cysteine and the phenylalanine. The only DNA kept is the CDR3, 42 bases in frame from the first base. CDR1 and CDR2 (SGDLS, YYNGEE) derive from the germline V gene. V gives up 1 base and J gives up 4 bases, and the segment between their germline ends measures 8 bases. No patient had received any treatment before thyroid surgery. Patient clinical samples collected from the early 2010s to the late 2010s were retrospectively analysed using T-cell receptor beta sequencing. The sequenced material came from tumor tissue. This chain is built from TRBV9 and TRBJ2-2; the best D guess is TRBD2, with 5 bases matching. The sequence was collected from a female donor with papillary thyroid cancer or a benign thyroid nodule (not recorded which). Some clones in this sample may be carry-over from other donors' samples. The DNA sequence reads TGTGCCAGCAGCGTATATAGCGCCACCGGGGAGCTGTTTTTT. Its amino acids are CASSVYSATGELFF. This CDR3, with the reference TRBV9 and TRBJ2-2 proteins standing in past its ends, gives the full variable domain DSGVTQTPKHLITATGQRVTLRCSPRSGDLSVYWYQQSLDQGLQFLIQYYNGEERAKGNILERFSAQQFPDLHSELNLSSLELGDSALYFCASSVYSATGELFFGEGSRLTVL.